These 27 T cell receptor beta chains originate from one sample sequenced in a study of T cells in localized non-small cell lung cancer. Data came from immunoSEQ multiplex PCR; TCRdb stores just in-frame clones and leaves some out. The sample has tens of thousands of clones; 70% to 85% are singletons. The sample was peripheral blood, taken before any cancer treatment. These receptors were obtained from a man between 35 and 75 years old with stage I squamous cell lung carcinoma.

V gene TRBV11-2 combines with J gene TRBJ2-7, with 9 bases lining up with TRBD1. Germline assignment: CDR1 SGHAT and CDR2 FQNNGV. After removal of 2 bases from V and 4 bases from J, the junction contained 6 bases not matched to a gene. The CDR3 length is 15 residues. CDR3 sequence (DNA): TGTGCCAGCAGCTTATGGGACAGGGATCGTTACGAGCAGTACTTC. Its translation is CASSLWDRDRYEQYF.

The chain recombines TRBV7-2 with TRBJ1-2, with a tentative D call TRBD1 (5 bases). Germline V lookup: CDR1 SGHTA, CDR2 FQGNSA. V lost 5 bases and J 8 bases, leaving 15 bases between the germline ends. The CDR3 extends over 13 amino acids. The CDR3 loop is CASSPRGAGGYTF. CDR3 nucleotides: TGTGCCAGCAGCCCACGAGGGGCGGGAGGCTACACCTTC.

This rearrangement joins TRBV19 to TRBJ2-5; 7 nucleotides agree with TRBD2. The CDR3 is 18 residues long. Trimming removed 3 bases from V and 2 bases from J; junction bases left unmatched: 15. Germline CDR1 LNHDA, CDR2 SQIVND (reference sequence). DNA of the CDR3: TGTGCCAGTAGTATCCATTTCGGGGGGAAGATCGGGCAAGAGACCCAGTACTTC. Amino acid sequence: CASSIHFGGKIGQETQYF.

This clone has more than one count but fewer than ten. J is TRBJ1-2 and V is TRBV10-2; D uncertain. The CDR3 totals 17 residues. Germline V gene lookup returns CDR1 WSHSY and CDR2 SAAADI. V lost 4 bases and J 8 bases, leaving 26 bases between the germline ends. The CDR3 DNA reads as TGCGCCAGCAGTGCCCAGGTGGTTCCTCGAGGAGATGACGGCTACACCTTC. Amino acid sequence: CASSAQVVPRGDDGYTF.

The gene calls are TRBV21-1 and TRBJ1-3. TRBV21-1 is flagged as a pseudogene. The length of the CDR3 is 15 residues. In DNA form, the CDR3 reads TGTGCCAGCAGCAAAGCGCATGTCCGGGAGAACACCATATATTTT. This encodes CASSKAHVRENTIYF.

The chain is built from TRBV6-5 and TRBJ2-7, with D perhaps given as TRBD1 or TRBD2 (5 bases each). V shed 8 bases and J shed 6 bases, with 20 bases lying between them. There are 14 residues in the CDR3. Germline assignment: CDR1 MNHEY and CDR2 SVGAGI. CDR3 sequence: CASPPAGRVFEQYF. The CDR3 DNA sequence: TGTGCCAGCCCTCCGGCGGGCAGGGTTTTCGAGCAGTACTTC.

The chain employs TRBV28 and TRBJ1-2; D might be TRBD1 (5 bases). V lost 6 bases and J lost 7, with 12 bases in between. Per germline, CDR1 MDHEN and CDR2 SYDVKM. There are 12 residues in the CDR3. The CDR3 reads CASSLGGFGYTF. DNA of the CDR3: TGTGCCAGCAGCCTGGGGGGTTTTGGCTACACCTTC.

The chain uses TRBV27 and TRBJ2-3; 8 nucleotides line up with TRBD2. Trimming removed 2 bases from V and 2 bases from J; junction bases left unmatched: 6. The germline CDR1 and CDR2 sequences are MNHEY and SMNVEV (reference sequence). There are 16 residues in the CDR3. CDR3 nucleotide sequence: TGTGCCAGCAGTTTAGAAGGGACTAGTCCCACAGATACGCAGTATTTT. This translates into CASSLEGTSPTDTQYF.

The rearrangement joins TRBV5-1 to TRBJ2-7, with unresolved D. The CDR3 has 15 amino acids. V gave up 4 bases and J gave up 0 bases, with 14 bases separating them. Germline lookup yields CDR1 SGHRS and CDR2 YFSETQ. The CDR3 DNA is TGCGCCAGCAGCACCCCTGAGGACGGCTCCTACGAGCAGTACTTC. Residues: CASSTPEDGSYEQYF.

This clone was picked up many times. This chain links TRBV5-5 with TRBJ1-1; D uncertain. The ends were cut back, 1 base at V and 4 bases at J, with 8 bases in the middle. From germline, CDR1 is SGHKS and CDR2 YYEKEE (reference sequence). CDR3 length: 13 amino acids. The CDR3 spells CASSLLVGTEAFF. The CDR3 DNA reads TGTGCCAGCAGCTTGCTTGTAGGCACTGAAGCTTTCTTT.

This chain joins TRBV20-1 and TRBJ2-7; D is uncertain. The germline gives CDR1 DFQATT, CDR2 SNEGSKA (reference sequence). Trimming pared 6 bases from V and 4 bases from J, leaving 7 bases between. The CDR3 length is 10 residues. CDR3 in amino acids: CSAFDYEQYF. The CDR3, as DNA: TGCAGTGCCTTCGATTACGAGCAGTACTTC.

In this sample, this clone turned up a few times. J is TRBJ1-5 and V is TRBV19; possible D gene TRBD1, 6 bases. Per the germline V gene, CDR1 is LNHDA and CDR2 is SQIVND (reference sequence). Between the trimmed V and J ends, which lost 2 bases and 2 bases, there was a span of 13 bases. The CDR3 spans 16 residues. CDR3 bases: TGTGCCAGTAGTATACAGGGGAGCGTTGGCAATCAGCCCCAGCATTTT. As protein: CASSIQGSVGNQPQHF.

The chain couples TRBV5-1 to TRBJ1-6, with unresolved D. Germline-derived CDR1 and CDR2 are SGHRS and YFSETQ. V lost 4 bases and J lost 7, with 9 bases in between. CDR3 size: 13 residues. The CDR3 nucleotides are TGCGCCAGCAGCATAAAACAGAATTCACCCCTCCACTTT. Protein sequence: CASSIKQNSPLHF.

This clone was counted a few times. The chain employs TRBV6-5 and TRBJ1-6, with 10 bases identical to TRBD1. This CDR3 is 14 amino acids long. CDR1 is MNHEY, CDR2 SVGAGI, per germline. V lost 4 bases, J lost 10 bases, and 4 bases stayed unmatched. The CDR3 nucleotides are TGTGCCAGCAGTTTGACAGGGGGCTGGTCACCCCTCCACTTT. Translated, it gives CASSLTGGWSPLHF.

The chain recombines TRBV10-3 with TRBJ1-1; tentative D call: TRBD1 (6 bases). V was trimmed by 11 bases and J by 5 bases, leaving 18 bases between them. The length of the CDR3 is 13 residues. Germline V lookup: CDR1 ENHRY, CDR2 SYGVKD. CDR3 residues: CAVQGTDRTEAFF. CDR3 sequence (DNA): TGTGCCGTGCAGGGGACTGATAGGACTGAAGCTTTCTTT.

CDR3 amino acids: CASSLGVEQYF. CDR3 nucleotide sequence: TGTGCCAGCAGCTTGGGAGTCGAGCAGTACTTC. The chain recombines TRBV11-2 with TRBJ2-7; D may be TRBD2 (5 bases). Trimming removed 3 bases from V and 6 bases from J, with 6 bases in between. In germline, CDR1 is SGHAT, CDR2 FQNNGV. This CDR3 comprises 11 residues.

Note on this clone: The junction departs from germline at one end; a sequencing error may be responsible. Here the CDR3 reads CASSLYAGQGNINSPLYF. CDR3 nucleotides: TGTGCCAGCAGCTTATATGCGGGCCAGGGGAATATTAATTCACCCCTCTACTTT. J is TRBJ1-6 and V is TRBV5-6; a possible D gene is TRBD1 (6 bases). Germline values: CDR1 SGHDT, CDR2 YYEEEE. The CDR3 sequence is 18 residues long.

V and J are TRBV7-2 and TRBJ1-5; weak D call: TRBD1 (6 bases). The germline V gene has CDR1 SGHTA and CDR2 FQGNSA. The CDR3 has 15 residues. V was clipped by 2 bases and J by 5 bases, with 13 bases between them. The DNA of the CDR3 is TGTGCCAGCAGCTTACCGGGGGCGGGCGATCAGCCCCAGCATTTT. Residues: CASSLPGAGDQPQHF.

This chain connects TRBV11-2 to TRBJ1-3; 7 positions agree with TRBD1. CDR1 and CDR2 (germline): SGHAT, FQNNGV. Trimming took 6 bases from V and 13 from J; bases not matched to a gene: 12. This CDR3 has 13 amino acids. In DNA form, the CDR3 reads TGTGCCAGCAGTCAAGACAGGGTCAGGGGAATATATTTT. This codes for CASSQDRVRGIYF.

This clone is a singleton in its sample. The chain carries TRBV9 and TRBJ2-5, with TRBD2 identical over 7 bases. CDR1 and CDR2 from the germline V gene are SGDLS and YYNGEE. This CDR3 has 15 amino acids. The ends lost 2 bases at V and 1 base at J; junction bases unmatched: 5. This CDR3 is CASSVGRGVQETQYF. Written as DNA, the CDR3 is TGTGCCAGCAGCGTCGGACGGGGGGTCCAAGAGACCCAGTACTTC.

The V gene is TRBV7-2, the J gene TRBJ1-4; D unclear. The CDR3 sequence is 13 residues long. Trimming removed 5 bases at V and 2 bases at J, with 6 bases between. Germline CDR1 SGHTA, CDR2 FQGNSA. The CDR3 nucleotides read TGTGCCAGCAGCCGGTCTACTAATGAAAAACTGTTTTTT. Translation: CASSRSTNEKLFF.

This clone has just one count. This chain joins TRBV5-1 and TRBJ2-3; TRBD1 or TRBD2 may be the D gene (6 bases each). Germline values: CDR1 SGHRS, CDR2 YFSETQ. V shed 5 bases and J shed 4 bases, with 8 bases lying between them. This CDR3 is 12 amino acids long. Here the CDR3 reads CASREGADTQYF. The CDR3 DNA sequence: TGCGCCAGCAGGGAGGGGGCAGATACGCAGTATTTT.

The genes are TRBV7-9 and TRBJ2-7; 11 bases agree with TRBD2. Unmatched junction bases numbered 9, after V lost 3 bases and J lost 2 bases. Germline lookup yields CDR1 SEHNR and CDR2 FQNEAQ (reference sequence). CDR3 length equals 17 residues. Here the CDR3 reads CASSFGLGLAAPYEQYF. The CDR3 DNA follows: TGTGCCAGCAGCTTCGGGTTGGGACTAGCGGCCCCCTACGAGCAGTACTTC.

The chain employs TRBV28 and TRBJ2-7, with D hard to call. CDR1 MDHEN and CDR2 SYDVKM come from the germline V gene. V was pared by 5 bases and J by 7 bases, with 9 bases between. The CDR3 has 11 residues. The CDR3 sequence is CASSTAREQYF. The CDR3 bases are TGTGCCAGCAGTACAGCCAGGGAGCAGTACTTC.

The CDR3 bases are TGTGCCAGCAAAGACGTTGGATCTGGAAACACCATATATTTT. Its protein is CASKDVGSGNTIYF. The chain recombines TRBV6-5 with TRBJ1-3; D not resolved. Trimming left V 7 bases short and J 1 base short, with 11 bases between. Germline CDR1 and CDR2: MNHEY and SVGAGI. The CDR3 covers 14 residues.

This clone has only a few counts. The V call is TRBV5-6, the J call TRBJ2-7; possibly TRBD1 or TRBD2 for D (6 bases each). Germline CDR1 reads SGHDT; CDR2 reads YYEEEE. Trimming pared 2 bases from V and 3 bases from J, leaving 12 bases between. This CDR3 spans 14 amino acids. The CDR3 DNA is TGTGCCAGCAGCTTCGGGGGCGCCAGCTACGAGCAGTACTTC. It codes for CASSFGGASYEQYF.

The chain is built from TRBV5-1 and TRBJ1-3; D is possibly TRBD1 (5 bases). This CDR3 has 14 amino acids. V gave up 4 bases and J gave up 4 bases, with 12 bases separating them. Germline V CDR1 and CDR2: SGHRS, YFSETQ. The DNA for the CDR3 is TGCGCCAGCAGCCTAGGGACTGAGGGAAACACCATATATTTT. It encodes CASSLGTEGNTIYF. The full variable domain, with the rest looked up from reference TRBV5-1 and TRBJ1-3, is KAGVTQTPRYLIKTRGQQVTLSCSPISGHRSVSWYQQTPGQGLQFLFEYFSETQRNKGNFPGRFSGRQFSNSRSEMNVSTLELGDSALYLCASSLGTEGNTIYFGEGSWLTVV.